A single sample is the source of the 22 T cell receptor beta chains below, sequenced in a study of response to subunit inactivated influenza vaccine. TCRdb itself ran the RT-PCR reads through MiXCR, one entry per CDR3 protein. The table has around 570,000 distinct CDR3 sequences, around 11% seen once; the top ten hold about 11%. In addition, the sample was reused for a study of T cells expressing NK-cell markers. That study adds: Beta-chain TCR cDNA was generated via 5'RACE template switching with UMIs.

This specimen consisted of PBMCs from blood, obtained on the day of vaccination. These receptor sequences come from a man aged 50 to 59 who received an inactivated influenza vaccine.

This clonotype was found many times. The V call is TRBV11-1, the J call TRBJ2-1; 7 bases line up with TRBD2. CDR1 is SGHAT, CDR2 FQDESV, per germline (reference sequence). The CDR3 sequence is 16 residues long. J gave up 9 bases and V 1 base, and 12 bases lay outside the gene matches. This CDR3 is CASSLEGGRGGFEQFF. The CDR3 nucleotides are TGTGCCAGCAGCTTAGAGGGCGGGAGAGGAGGTTTTGAGCAGTTCTTC. Using reference TRBV11-1 and TRBJ2-1 for the parts outside the CDR3, the full variable domain is EAEVAQSPRYKITEKSQAVAFWCDPISGHATLYWYRQILGQGPELLVQFQDESVVDDSQLPKDRFSAERLKGVDSTLKIQPAELGDSAMYLCASSLEGGRGGFEQFFGPGTRLTVL.

Only a few counts were recorded for this clonotype. The gene calls are TRBV7-2 and TRBJ1-2, with a tentative D call TRBD1 (5 bases). The CDR3 is 12 amino acids. V was cut by 5 bases and J by 13 bases, with 17 bases left in between. CDR1 and CDR2 (germline): SGHTA, FQGNSA. The CDR3 is CASSPLAGAGTF. CDR3 coding DNA: TGTGCCAGCAGCCCCCTTGCCGGGGCGGGCACCTTC.

This clonotype was found a few times. The genes are TRBV12-3 or TRBV12-4 and TRBJ1-2; D remains unclear. The CDR3 has 11 residues. V lost 7 bases, J lost 7 bases, and 10 bases lay in between. The CDR3 here is CASTHGFGYTF. Written as DNA, the CDR3 is TGTGCCAGCACCCACGGGTTTGGCTACACCTTC.

This clonotype occurred a few times. V is TRBV7-9 and J is TRBJ2-7; D perhaps matches TRBD1 (6 bases). Germline values: CDR1 SEHNR, CDR2 FQNEAQ (reference sequence). The V gene lost 1 base and the J gene lost 4 bases, with 17 bases spanning the gap. This CDR3 region has 16 residues. The CDR3: CASSLGWGQEEYEQYF. In nucleotides, the CDR3 is TGTGCCAGCAGCTTAGGATGGGGGCAGGAGGAGTACGAGCAGTACTTC.

Here the CDR3 reads CASRSPTGLGNTIYF. CDR3 DNA: TGTGCCAGCAGATCCCCGACAGGGCTTGGAAACACCATATATTTT. The chain recombines TRBV6-1 with TRBJ1-3; TRBD1 matches 7 bases. Germline CDR1 is MNHNS and CDR2 is SASEGT. This CDR3 contains 15 residues. V was pared by 6 bases and J by 3 bases, with 8 bases of the junction left unmatched.

This sequence joins TRBV9 and TRBJ2-7, with TRBD2 matching over 8 bases. Trimming removed 0 bases from V and 2 bases from J; junction bases left unmatched: 7. This CDR3 spans 16 amino acids. Germline loops: CDR1 SGDLS, CDR2 YYNGEE. The CDR3 DNA is TGTGCCAGCAGCGTAGGGTCGATAGCGGGGCCCTACGAGCAGTACTTC. Translated, it gives CASSVGSIAGPYEQYF.

In its sample, this clonotype was seen a few times. The genes are TRBV6-2 or TRBV6-3 and TRBJ2-6; D unresolved. This CDR3 has 13 amino acids. CDR1 MNHEY and CDR2 SVGEGT come from the germline V gene. Deletions cut 10 bases from V and 1 base from J, with 8 bases between. CDR3 nucleotide sequence: TGTGCCACCCTGAGGTCTGGGGCCAACGTCCTGACTTTC. Residues: CATLRSGANVLTF.

This clonotype was observed many times. The chain is built from TRBV27 and TRBJ2-1; D remains unclear. The CDR3 consists of 12 residues. Germline-derived CDR1 and CDR2 are MNHEY and SMNVEV (reference sequence). Deletions cut 3 bases from V and 8 bases from J, with 8 bases between. CDR3: CASSFGNYEQFF. CDR3 sequence (DNA): TGTGCCAGCAGTTTTGGGAACTATGAGCAGTTCTTC.

This chain joins TRBV5-1 and TRBJ2-1, with 7 bases fitting TRBD2. Germline V lookup: CDR1 SGHRS, CDR2 YFSETQ. The CDR3 runs 15 residues. V was pared by 0 bases and J by 4 bases, with 4 bases of the junction left unmatched. CDR3 amino acids: CASSLVGTTYNEQFF. The DNA of the CDR3 is TGCGCCAGCAGCTTGGTCGGGACTACGTACAATGAGCAGTTCTTC.

This clonotype was counted a few times. The V gene is TRBV5-1, the J gene TRBJ2-7, with 7 bases identical to TRBD2. The germline CDR1 and CDR2 sequences are SGHRS and YFSETQ. Trimming cost V 1 base and J 2 bases; bases outside gene matches: 6. The CDR3 length is 15 residues. CDR3 region: CASSLLGGGTYEQYF. In DNA form, the CDR3 reads TGCGCCAGCAGCTTGCTCGGCGGGGGAACCTACGAGCAGTACTTC.

The chain recombines TRBV2 with TRBJ2-3; no clear D. The germline V and J ends were trimmed by 7 bases and 1 base, with 9 bases remaining between them. Per germline, CDR1 SNHLY and CDR2 FYNNEI. There are 13 residues in the CDR3. The CDR3 nucleotides read TGTGCCAGCACCTGGGCTGGCACAGATACGCAGTATTTT. As protein: CASTWAGTDTQYF.

This clonotype was counted between two and nine times. This chain uses TRBV10-3 with TRBJ1-2; 8 bases line up with TRBD1. V trimming: 2 bases; J trimming: 5 bases; junction bases outside the gene matches: 1. This CDR3 is 13 amino acids long. The V gene's germline CDR1 is ENHRY and CDR2 SYGVKD. In DNA form, the CDR3 reads TGTGCCATCAGTGAGACAGGGGGATATGGCTACACCTTC. Translated, it gives CAISETGGYGYTF.

This clonotype has more than one count but fewer than ten. The chain employs TRBV4-3 and TRBJ1-2; D perhaps matches TRBD1 (5 bases). V was shortened by 3 bases and J by 5 bases, with 13 bases between the two germline ends. The germline gives CDR1 LGHNA, CDR2 YSLEER. This CDR3 has 14 amino acids. CDR3 sequence (DNA): TGCGCCAGCAGCCAGCAGGGACGGTTGTATGGCTACACCTTC. Amino acid sequence: CASSQQGRLYGYTF.

This clonotype was found a few times. The rearrangement uses TRBV6-2 or TRBV6-3 and TRBJ1-5; no definite D call. V was shortened by 2 bases and J by 0 bases, with 14 bases between the two germline ends. Germline V gene lookup returns CDR1 MNHEY and CDR2 SVGEGT. CDR3 length: 17 residues. DNA of the CDR3: TGTGCCAGCAGTTACATGCGGTACCGGGATAGCAATCAGCCCCAGCATTTT. Translation: CASSYMRYRDSNQPQHF.

This clonotype was counted a few times. The chain recombines TRBV5-1 with TRBJ2-3; TRBD2 aligns across 9 bases. CDR3 size: 17 residues. The germline CDR1 and CDR2 sequences are SGHRS and YFSETQ. The trim removed 2 bases at V and 5 bases at J, leaving 12 bases unmatched. Here the CDR3 DNA reads TGCGCCAGCAGCTTCGGAGCCAGCGGGGGGACCATAGATACGCAGTATTTT. Translating gives CASSFGASGGTIDTQYF. Full variable domain (outside the CDR3, taken from reference TRBV5-1 and TRBJ2-3): KAGVTQTPRYLIKTRGQQVTLSCSPISGHRSVSWYQQTPGQGLQFLFEYFSETQRNKGNFPGRFSGRQFSNSRSEMNVSTLELGDSALYLCASSFGASGGTIDTQYFGPGTRLTVL.

This clonotype was found many times. V and J are TRBV29-1 and TRBJ2-1; D is unclear. The CDR3 totals 14 residues. CDR1 and CDR2 (germline): SQVTM, ANQGSEA. Trimming stripped 5 bases from V and 0 bases from J, with 11 bases between. The CDR3 is CSVFRDNSYNEQFF. The CDR3, as DNA: TGCAGCGTTTTCCGAGACAACTCCTACAATGAGCAGTTCTTC.

This chain uses TRBV16 with TRBJ2-5; D is ambiguous. The CDR3 has 14 residues. Per the germline V gene, CDR1 is KGHSY and CDR2 is FQNENV. The ends were cut back, 5 bases at V and 5 bases at J, with 15 bases in the middle. CDR3 sequence (DNA): TGTGCCAGCAGCGTTTGGTCGTCCCGGGAGACCCAGTACTTC. Translated, it gives CASSVWSSRETQYF.

The chain uses TRBV18 and TRBJ2-3; 10 nucleotides match TRBD1. V shed 0 bases and J 5 bases; nucleotides not matched to a gene: 8. The CDR3 covers 17 residues. CDR1 is KGHSH and CDR2 is LQKENI in the germline V gene. The CDR3 sequence is CASSPPSTGGLGDTQYF. DNA for the CDR3: TGTGCCAGCTCACCACCTTCGACAGGGGGCTTAGGAGATACGCAGTATTTT.

At least ten counts were recorded for this clonotype. The chain joins TRBV12-3 or TRBV12-4 to TRBJ2-3; D is possibly TRBD1 (6 bases). Trimming removed 5 bases from V and 2 bases from J, with 11 bases in between. CDR3 size: 14 residues. CDR3: CASSRRDNTDTQYF. The CDR3 DNA is TGTGCCAGCAGTCGTCGGGACAACACAGATACGCAGTATTTT.

The chain has TRBV12-3 or TRBV12-4 and TRBJ1-5, with a possible D match to TRBD1 (5 bases). The CDR3 spans 12 residues. V was clipped by 8 bases and J by 7 bases, with 12 bases between them. CDR3 nucleotide sequence: TGTGCCAGCGGGTCGAGGGACCAGCCCCAGCATTTT. This translates into CASGSRDQPQHF.

This clonotype was counted a few times. The V gene is TRBV10-2, the J gene TRBJ2-2; no definite D call. Germline-derived CDR1 and CDR2 are WSHSY and SAAADI. Trimming took off 0 bases at V and 2 bases at J, with 1 base between the two ends. The CDR3 has 13 amino acids. CDR3 sequence: CASSESNTGELFF. CDR3 bases: TGCGCCAGCAGTGAGTCAAACACCGGGGAGCTGTTTTTT.

In this sample, this clonotype turned up a few times. The chain employs TRBV5-5 and TRBJ1-1; weak D call: TRBD1 (6 bases). Germline V gene sequence: CDR1 SGHKS, CDR2 YYEKEE (reference sequence). The CDR3 extends over 16 amino acids. Trimming stripped 0 bases from V and 0 bases from J, with 12 bases between. Here the CDR3 reads CASSLGGGRMNTEAFF. For the CDR3, the DNA is TGTGCCAGCAGCTTGGGCGGGGGCCGGATGAACACTGAAGCTTTCTTT.